Presented here are 24 T cell receptor beta chains from one specimen sequenced in a study of long-term antiretroviral therapy in people with HIV. Version v3.0 of the immunoSEQ assay was performed at survey level. Profiled with immunoSEQ multiplex PCR; TCRdb holds only in-frame clones, not every one. The table lists 11,000 to 15,000 clones, approximately 86% of them singletons. Sequencing was performed on unsorted PBMCs, taken 6.2 years after starting antiretroviral therapy. The receptors derive from a middle-aged man with HIV.

The CDR3 sequence: CASSLLPGTGELFF. The DNA for the CDR3 is TGTGCCAGCAGCTTACTACCGGGCACCGGGGAGCTGTTTTTT. The genes are TRBV7-7 and TRBJ2-2; D remains ambiguous. Germline V gene sequence: CDR1 SSHAT, CDR2 FNYEAQ (reference sequence). Trimming removed 2 bases at V and 4 bases at J, with 8 bases between. The CDR3 is 14 residues long.

The rearrangement joins TRBV5-6 to TRBJ1-2; 7 bases line up with TRBD1. Per germline, CDR1 SGHDT and CDR2 YYEEEE. The CDR3 runs 12 residues. V shed 8 bases, J shed 2 bases, and the junction held 3 bases outside the gene matches. The CDR3 sequence: CASSTGNYGYTF. The CDR3 DNA sequence: TGTGCCAGTTCGACAGGGAACTATGGCTACACCTTC. Combining the CDR3 with reference TRBV5-6 and TRBJ1-2 gives the whole variable domain DAGVTQSPTHLIKTRGQQVTLRCSPKSGHDTVSWYQQALGQGPQFIFQYYEEEERQRGNFPDRFSGHQFPNYSSELNVNALLLGDSALYLCASSTGNYGYTFGSGTRLTVV.

The chain links TRBV5-1 to TRBJ2-2; 7 nucleotides agree with TRBD1. The germline V gene encodes CDR1 SGHRS and CDR2 YFSETQ. J was trimmed by 1 base and V by 8 bases; bases with no gene match: 5. CDR3 length: 14 residues. CDR3 DNA sequence: TGCGCCAGTGTAAGGACAGGGAACACCGGGGAGCTGTTTTTT. It codes for CASVRTGNTGELFF.

The rearrangement joins TRBV5-1 to TRBJ2-2; TRBD2 agrees at 8 bases. Trimming at V came to 4 bases and at J to 6 bases, leaving 5 bases not matched to a gene. The V gene's germline CDR1 is SGHRS and CDR2 YFSETQ. The CDR3 is 14 amino acids. The CDR3 nucleotides read TGCGCCAGCAGCCTCGGACTAGCCGCCGGGGAGCTGTTTTTT. Translating gives CASSLGLAAGELFF.

The V and J genes are TRBV7-6 and TRBJ1-2, with a possible D match to TRBD1 (6 bases). V lost 3 bases and J 6 bases, leaving 14 bases between the germline ends. The V gene's germline CDR1 is SGHVS and CDR2 FNYEAQ. The CDR3 contains 14 residues. Written as DNA, the CDR3 is TGTGCCAGCAGCTTCTCACAGGGTTCCGATGGCTACACCTTC. As protein: CASSFSQGSDGYTF.

The CDR3 nucleotides are TGTGCCAGCAGGAGTACAGGGGGCAATCAGCCCCAGCATTTT. Its protein is CASRSTGGNQPQHF. The chain employs TRBV7-9 and TRBJ1-5, with TRBD1 matching over 7 bases. CDR3 length: 14 amino acids. Germline loops: CDR1 SEHNR, CDR2 FQNEAQ (reference sequence). V gave up 6 bases and J gave up 2 bases; unmatched junction bases: 4. The full variable domain, completed using reference TRBV7-9 and TRBJ1-5, is DTGVSQNPRHKITKRGQNVTFRCDPISEHNRLYWYRQTLGQGPEFLTYFQNEAQLEKSRLLSDRFSAERPKGSFSTLEIQRTEQGDSAMYLCASRSTGGNQPQHFGDGTRLSIL.

This clone rates as medium-sized. The V gene is TRBV5-1, the J gene TRBJ1-2, with D tentatively TRBD1 (5 bases). The ends were cut back, 0 bases at V and 7 bases at J, with 13 bases in the middle. Germline CDR1 is SGHRS and CDR2 is YFSETQ. This CDR3 is 14 amino acids long. The CDR3 loop reads CASSLGRAGGGYTF. CDR3 DNA: TGCGCCAGCAGCTTGGGGCGGGCCGGGGGTGGCTACACCTTC.

This chain joins TRBV7-3 and TRBJ2-5, with 10 bases aligning to TRBD1. V dropped 4 bases and J dropped 5; count of bases not matched to a gene: 4. CDR1 SGHTA and CDR2 FQGTGA come from the germline V gene. This CDR3 has 14 residues. In DNA, the CDR3 is TGTGCCAGCAGCTCGACAGGGGGCGGCGAGACCCAGTACTTC. This sequence encodes CASSSTGGGETQYF.

The chain uses TRBV9 and TRBJ1-1; a possible D gene is TRBD1 (5 bases). Germline CDR1 is SGDLS and CDR2 is YYNGEE. Between the trimmed V and J ends, which lost 0 bases and 4 bases, there was a span of 10 bases. This CDR3 has 14 residues. The CDR3 reads CASSVDGGSTEAFF. CDR3 nucleotides: TGTGCCAGCAGCGTAGATGGGGGGAGCACTGAAGCTTTCTTT.

The gene calls are TRBV7-6 and TRBJ2-7, with unresolved D. Per germline, CDR1 SGHVS and CDR2 FNYEAQ. Trimming pared 3 bases from V and 4 bases from J, leaving 10 bases between. The CDR3 is 13 amino acids. CDR3 residues: CASSFSLTYEQYF. The CDR3 bases are TGTGCCAGCAGCTTTTCTCTAACTTACGAGCAGTACTTC.

This chain joins TRBV11-2 and TRBJ2-3; 12 bases map to TRBD2. The V gene end was trimmed by 3 bases and the J gene end by 4 bases; junction bases not matched to a gene: 5. CDR3 length: 16 amino acids. Germline lookup yields CDR1 SGHAT and CDR2 FQNNGV. The CDR3 sequence is CASSFPTSGSADTQYF. In nucleotides, the CDR3 is TGTGCCAGCAGCTTCCCGACTAGCGGGAGTGCAGATACGCAGTATTTT.

This clone was recorded once. The chain couples TRBV10-3 to TRBJ2-1, with D possibly TRBD1 on 6 matching bases. This CDR3 is 19 amino acids long. In germline, CDR1 is ENHRY, CDR2 SYGVKD. V was cut by 4 bases and J by 0 bases, with 22 bases left in between. DNA for the CDR3: TGTGCCATCAGTGCCACCTGGACAGATGGAATTAGCTCCTACAATGAGCAGTTCTTC. This codes for CAISATWTDGISSYNEQFF.

V usage is TRBV28 and J usage is TRBJ2-7; the match to TRBD1 covers 9 bases. Germline V gives CDR1 MDHEN, CDR2 SYDVKM. There are 17 residues in the CDR3. The V and J ends lost 3 bases and 0 bases, in that order; junction bases with no gene match: 9. CDR3 DNA: TGTGCCAGCAGTTTGGCGGGACAGGGCCGTAGCTCCTACGAGCAGTACTTC. As protein: CASSLAGQGRSSYEQYF.

This rearrangement joins TRBV7-2 to TRBJ1-1; D uncertain. Trimming left V 6 bases short and J 1 base short, with 9 bases between. This CDR3 is 13 amino acids long. Germline CDR1 and CDR2: SGHTA and FQGNSA. The CDR3 DNA follows: TGTGCCAGCAGGGCCTTACGGAACACTGAAGCTTTCTTT. Translated, it gives CASRALRNTEAFF.

The chain is built from TRBV9 and TRBJ2-2, with D unclear. V dropped 0 bases and J dropped 1 base, with 10 bases sitting between them. In germline, CDR1 is SGDLS, CDR2 YYNGEE. This CDR3 spans 16 amino acids. In DNA form, the CDR3 reads TGTGCCAGCAGCGTAGAGATGGCGATGAACACCGGGGAGCTGTTTTTT. This gives the protein CASSVEMAMNTGELFF. Based on the CDR3 plus reference TRBV9 and TRBJ2-2, the full variable domain is DSGVTQTPKHLITATGQRVTLRCSPRSGDLSVYWYQQSLDQGLQFLIQYYNGEERAKGNILERFSAQQFPDLHSELNLSSLELGDSALYFCASSVEMAMNTGELFFGEGSRLTVL.

This clone was picked up a small number of times. V usage is TRBV4-1 and J usage is TRBJ2-1; 8 nucleotides line up with TRBD1. Trimming cost V 0 bases and J 4 bases; bases outside gene matches: 5. The CDR3 sequence is 16 residues long. The germline CDR1 and CDR2 sequences are MGHRA and YSYEKL. The CDR3 DNA reads TGCGCCAGCAGCCAAGAATGGCAGGGGGCATACAATGAGCAGTTCTTC. The encoded protein is CASSQEWQGAYNEQFF.

The J gene is TRBJ1-1, the V gene TRBV28; TRBD1 agrees at 7 bases. Germline assignment: CDR1 MDHEN and CDR2 SYDVKM. J gave up 0 bases and V 4 bases, and 5 bases lay outside the gene matches. The CDR3 runs 15 residues. CDR3 nucleotide sequence: TGTGCCAGCAGTTCAAGGGGACAGATGAACACTGAAGCTTTCTTT. This gives the protein CASSSRGQMNTEAFF.

V and J are TRBV30 and TRBJ2-2, with 7 bases matching TRBD1. The CDR3 runs to 14 residues. From germline, CDR1 is GTSNPN and CDR2 SVGIG (reference sequence). The ends lost 2 bases at V and 4 bases at J; junction bases unmatched: 4. This CDR3 is CAWSRQGGTGELFF. For the CDR3, the DNA is TGTGCCTGGAGTAGACAGGGTGGCACCGGGGAGCTGTTTTTT.

This clone came up once. Additional DNA sequences in this sample encode the identical CDR3. The V gene is TRBV11-2, the J gene TRBJ2-3, with 8 bases identical to TRBD2. The CDR3 is 16 amino acids. V trimming: 1 base; J trimming: 3 bases; junction bases outside the gene matches: 6. Germline V lookup: CDR1 SGHAT, CDR2 FQNNGV. In DNA form, the CDR3 reads TGTGCCAGCAGCTTAGGTACGGGAGGGCCAACAGATACGCAGTATTTT. Encoded protein: CASSLGTGGPTDTQYF. The full variable domain, with the rest looked up from reference TRBV11-2 and TRBJ2-3, is EAGVAQSPRYKIIEKRQSVAFWCNPISGHATLYWYQQILGQGPKLLIQFQNNGVVDDSQLPKDRFSAERLKGVDSTLKIQPAKLEDSAVYLCASSLGTGGPTDTQYFGPGTRLTVL.

The rearrangement joins TRBV6-4 to TRBJ2-3; TRBD2 aligns across 13 bases. V was clipped by 4 bases and J by 5 bases; unmatched bases: 0. Germline V lookup: CDR1 MRHNA, CDR2 SNTAGT. The CDR3 has 14 amino acids. CDR3 DNA: TGTGCCAGCAGTGGGACTAGCGGGAGAGATACGCAGTATTTT. Its protein is CASSGTSGRDTQYF.

CDR3 bases: TGTGCCAGCAGCGCCCCAGGGGGTGACTATGGCTACACCTTC. Protein: CASSAPGGDYGYTF. The chain joins TRBV9 to TRBJ1-2; 7 positions match TRBD1. The CDR3 is 14 residues long. The J segment lost 3 bases and the V segment lost 3 bases, leaving 5 bases of the junction unmatched. Germline V gives CDR1 SGDLS, CDR2 YYNGEE.

This rearrangement joins TRBV9 to TRBJ2-1, with D possibly being TRBD2 (6 bases). The CDR3 has 13 amino acids. V was clipped by 3 bases and J by 6 bases, with 10 bases between them. CDR1 is SGDLS and CDR2 is YYNGEE in the germline V gene. CDR3 DNA sequence: TGTGCCAGCAGCGCATATAGCGGCAATGAGCAGTTCTTC. Protein: CASSAYSGNEQFF. The complete variable domain, with remaining parts taken from reference TRBV9 and TRBJ2-1, reads DSGVTQTPKHLITATGQRVTLRCSPRSGDLSVYWYQQSLDQGLQFLIQYYNGEERAKGNILERFSAQQFPDLHSELNLSSLELGDSALYFCASSAYSGNEQFFGPGTRLTVL.

The genes are TRBV2 and TRBJ1-5; D not resolved. V lost 7 bases and J lost 2, with 15 bases in between. The V gene's germline CDR1 is SNHLY and CDR2 FYNNEI. The CDR3 covers 15 residues. The CDR3 sequence is CASKLDKSGNQPQHF. For the CDR3, the DNA is TGTGCCAGCAAGCTGGATAAATCGGGCAATCAGCCCCAGCATTTT.

The V and J genes are TRBV27 and TRBJ2-1; D possibly matches TRBD1 or TRBD2 (5 bases each). V was clipped by 2 bases and J by 9 bases, with 20 bases between them. This CDR3 is 16 amino acids long. In germline, CDR1 is MNHEY, CDR2 SMNVEV (reference sequence). CDR3 sequence reads: CASSLPGPAVGGEQFF. The CDR3 coding sequence is TGTGCCAGCAGTTTACCGGGACCAGCGGTCGGTGGTGAGCAGTTCTTC.